The next 21 T cell receptor beta chains were all read from a single sample in a study of CD4 T cell repertoires in COVID-19. The data were produced by immunoSEQ multiplex PCR, yet TCRdb's version contains in-frame clones alone and is incomplete. The table lists 65,000 to 95,000 clones, 83% of them singletons. The sample here was CD4+ T cells from peripheral blood, taken after recovery from COVID-19. These receptors all stem from a human donor who had COVID-19.

The rearrangement uses TRBV5-1 and TRBJ2-2; D call uncertain. This CDR3 has 14 residues. The germline gives CDR1 SGHRS, CDR2 YFSETQ. V lost 0 bases and J lost 2, with 5 bases in between. The CDR3 nucleotides read TGCGCCAGCAGCTTGGGACTCAACACCGGGGAGCTGTTTTTT. It encodes CASSLGLNTGELFF. Variable domain in full (rest from reference TRBV5-1 and TRBJ2-2): KAGVTQTPRYLIKTRGQQVTLSCSPISGHRSVSWYQQTPGQGLQFLFEYFSETQRNKGNFPGRFSGRQFSNSRSEMNVSTLELGDSALYLCASSLGLNTGELFFGEGSRLTVL.

The V and J genes are TRBV5-4 and TRBJ1-1; the D is unclear. Germline CDR1 is SGHNT and CDR2 is YYREEE (reference sequence). The CDR3 spans 14 residues. The V gene lost 0 bases and the J gene lost 7 bases, with 13 bases spanning the gap. CDR3 sequence: CASSLDLGTFEAFF. CDR3 DNA sequence: TGTGCCAGCAGCTTGGACCTGGGAACTTTTGAAGCTTTCTTT.

J is TRBJ2-5 and V is TRBV18; TRBD1 matches at 7 bases. Germline V gene data show CDR1 as KGHSH and CDR2 as LQKENI. The ends lost 4 bases at V and 2 bases at J; junction bases unmatched: 4. The CDR3 runs to 14 residues. CDR3 bases: TGTGCCAGCTCACTTGGGACAGAACAAGAGACCCAGTACTTC. It translates to CASSLGTEQETQYF.

The rearrangement links TRBV5-1 to TRBJ1-1; D is ambiguous. CDR3 length: 14 amino acids. Per the germline V gene, CDR1 is SGHRS and CDR2 is YFSETQ. Trimming left V 4 bases short and J 0 bases short, with 10 bases between. The CDR3 DNA reads as TGCGCCAGCAGCCCTCAGGTGATGAACACTGAAGCTTTCTTT. Its protein is CASSPQVMNTEAFF. Filled out from reference TRBV5-1 and TRBJ1-1, the complete variable domain reads KAGVTQTPRYLIKTRGQQVTLSCSPISGHRSVSWYQQTPGQGLQFLFEYFSETQRNKGNFPGRFSGRQFSNSRSEMNVSTLELGDSALYLCASSPQVMNTEAFFGQGTRLTVV.

J is TRBJ2-1 and V is TRBV5-1; D is uncertain. Germline CDR1 and CDR2: SGHRS and YFSETQ. V was pared by 0 bases and J by 8 bases, with 9 bases between. The CDR3 extends over 13 amino acids. CDR3 sequence: CASSLANGDEQFF. Written as DNA, the CDR3 is TGCGCCAGCAGCTTGGCTAACGGCGATGAGCAGTTCTTC.

A note on this clone: The junction shows a germline mismatch at one end, possibly a read error. The chain carries TRBV29-1 and TRBJ2-3; D uncertain. The CDR3 covers 13 residues. Per the germline V gene, CDR1 is SQVTM and CDR2 is ANQGSEA. CDR3: CSVEDLSKDTQYF. CDR3 DNA sequence: TGCAGCGTTGAAGATCTTAGCAAAGATACGCAGTATTTT.

The J gene is TRBJ2-2, the V gene TRBV5-1; 11 positions match TRBD1. V was clipped by 4 bases and J by 5 bases; unmatched bases: 1. This CDR3 region has 14 residues. Germline values: CDR1 SGHRS, CDR2 YFSETQ. The CDR3 region has the DNA TGCGCCAGCAGCGGACAGGGGGCTACCGGGGAGCTGTTTTTT. Protein: CASSGQGATGELFF.

The chain links TRBV6-6 to TRBJ1-1, with a tentative D call TRBD1 (6 bases). Germline CDR1 and CDR2: MNHNY and SVGAGI (reference sequence). V was clipped by 2 bases and J by 3 bases, with 7 bases between them. The length of the CDR3 is 13 residues. DNA of the CDR3: TGTGCCAGCAGTTACACAGGGTACACTGAAGCTTTCTTT. Translating gives CASSYTGYTEAFF.

The chain joins TRBV12-3 or TRBV12-4 to TRBJ2-3; D uncertain. The CDR3 has 12 amino acids. V shed 4 bases and J shed 6 bases, with 8 bases lying between them. The CDR3 region is CASSSRVDTQYF. The CDR3 DNA reads TGTGCCAGCAGTTCTAGGGTCGATACGCAGTATTTT.

As regards this clone: This sample includes further DNA sequences coding for the same CDR3. This chain uses TRBV3-1 (or the pseudogene TRBV3-2) with TRBJ2-7, with D perhaps matching TRBD1 (5 bases). The germline V gene encodes CDR1 LGHDT and CDR2 YNNKEL (reference sequence). V was shortened by 3 bases and J by 1 base, with 10 bases between the two germline ends. The CDR3 spans 14 residues. CDR3 loop: CASSQGQGSYEQYF. The CDR3 DNA sequence: TGTGCCAGCAGCCAGGGTCAGGGATCCTACGAGCAGTACTTC.

J is TRBJ1-3 and V is TRBV7-2; tentative D call: TRBD1 (5 bases). Germline V gene sequence: CDR1 SGHTA, CDR2 FQGNSA. The CDR3 spans 16 residues. The germline V and J ends were trimmed by 5 bases and 0 bases, with 14 bases remaining between them. This chain's CDR3 is CASSSNPGSSGNTIYF. In nucleotides, the CDR3 is TGTGCCAGCAGCAGCAATCCAGGGAGCTCTGGAAACACCATATATTTT.

The chain is built from TRBV5-1 and TRBJ2-1; possibly TRBD1 for D (7 bases). CDR3 length: 14 residues. Germline V CDR1 and CDR2: SGHRS, YFSETQ. With 7 bases removed from V and 7 bases from J, the gap between germline ends came to 18 bases. In DNA form, the CDR3 reads TGCGCCAGCCGCGGTCAGGGGGACTTGAATGAGCAGTTCTTC. Its translation: CASRGQGDLNEQFF.

The V call is TRBV5-1, the J call TRBJ2-6, with D perhaps given as TRBD1 or TRBD2 (5 bases each). Deletions cut 0 bases from V and 0 bases from J, with 7 bases between. CDR3 length: 16 residues. The V gene's germline CDR1 is SGHRS and CDR2 YFSETQ. The DNA of the CDR3 is TGCGCCAGCAGCTTGGGGGGGACCTCTGGGGCCAACGTCCTGACTTTC. This encodes CASSLGGTSGANVLTF.

This clone was recorded only once. The V gene is TRBV6-6, the J gene TRBJ1-5, with D tentatively TRBD1 (6 bases). The V gene's germline CDR1 is MNHNY and CDR2 SVGAGI (reference sequence). V lost 0 bases, J lost 1 base, and 7 bases lay in between. This CDR3 has 15 amino acids. The CDR3 spells CASSYSGQSNQPQHF. As DNA, the CDR3 is TGTGCCAGCAGTTACTCTGGACAGAGCAATCAGCCCCAGCATTTT.

V and J are TRBV5-4 and TRBJ2-3; D unresolved. This CDR3 comprises 13 residues. CDR1 and CDR2 from the germline V gene are SGHNT and YYREEE (reference sequence). The V gene lost 0 bases and the J gene lost 4 bases, with 6 bases spanning the gap. CDR3: CASSLAPADTQYF. The DNA for the CDR3 is TGTGCCAGCAGCTTGGCCCCCGCAGATACGCAGTATTTT.

The chain combines TRBV4-1 with TRBJ2-5, with 7 bases matching TRBD2. In germline, CDR1 is MGHRA, CDR2 YSYEKL. The CDR3 consists of 13 residues. Trimming at V came to 8 bases and at J to 1 base, leaving 4 bases not matched to a gene. The CDR3 DNA sequence: TGCGCCAGCCGGGGGGTCTCCCAAGAGACCCAGTACTTC. Its protein is CASRGVSQETQYF.

The J gene is TRBJ2-5, the V gene TRBV21-1. TRBV21-1 is deemed a pseudogene. CDR3 length: 11 amino acids. The CDR3 is CASSNTGTQYF. CDR3 nucleotide sequence: TGTGCCAGCAGCAACACCGGAACCCAGTACTTC.

The chain joins TRBV28 to TRBJ2-5, with 9 bases matching TRBD2. After removal of 5 bases from V and 0 bases from J, the junction contained 4 bases not matched to a gene. The CDR3 has 15 residues. Germline assignment: CDR1 MDHEN and CDR2 SYDVKM. The CDR3 here is CASSLAGWDQETQYF. The CDR3 DNA sequence: TGTGCCAGCAGTCTAGCGGGGTGGGACCAAGAGACCCAGTACTTC.

CDR3 nucleotide sequence: TGTGCCAGCAGGATCGCCGGGACTAGCGGGAGAACAGATACGCAGTATTTT. Its translation: CASRIAGTSGRTDTQYF. V and J are TRBV5-5 and TRBJ2-3; the match to TRBD2 covers 14 bases. J gave up 3 bases and V 5 bases, and 8 bases lay outside the gene matches. Looked up from germline, CDR1 is SGHKS and CDR2 is YYEKEE (reference sequence). This CDR3 has 17 amino acids.

The chain recombines TRBV6-1 with TRBJ2-3, with a weak D call TRBD1 (5 bases). Germline-derived CDR1 and CDR2 are MNHNS and SASEGT. V lost 2 bases and J 4 bases, leaving 13 bases between the germline ends. The CDR3 length is 15 residues. CDR3 nucleotides: TGTGCCAGCAGTGAACCCGGCAGGGTACCAGATACGCAGTATTTT. Translation gives CASSEPGRVPDTQYF.

V is TRBV10-3 and J is TRBJ1-1; D uncertain. V dropped 6 bases and J dropped 5 bases, with 16 bases sitting between them. The germline V gene encodes CDR1 ENHRY and CDR2 SYGVKD. The CDR3 has 14 residues. The CDR3 sequence: CAIRAHGLGTEAFF. The CDR3 region has the DNA TGTGCCATCAGAGCTCACGGGTTGGGGACTGAAGCTTTCTTT.